This T cell receptor beta chain appears in the sequencing data of a study of identical twins. V shed 0 bases and J shed 7 bases, with 12 bases lying between them. The CDR3 extends over 14 amino acids. Germline V lookup: CDR1 LGHDT, CDR2 YNNKEL (reference sequence). A universal primer site arose from template switching, and cDNA bore unique molecular identifiers. Each CDR3 protein is one row after TCRdb ran MiXCR on the 5' RACE reads. The sample shows 1.5 million to 2 million distinct CDR3 sequences, roughly 35% of them seen only once. Material for sequencing was cord blood. V gene TRBV3-1 combines with J gene TRBJ1-2; D might be TRBD1 (5 bases). The sequence was collected from a newborn girl in good health. The CDR3, as DNA: TGTGCCAGCAGCCAAGAGGGAGGGGCTCGTGGCTACACCTTC. It codes for CASSQEGGARGYTF.